Listed below are T cell receptor beta chains from one sample, sequenced in a study of shared clonotypes between healthy human individuals. The protocol was immunoSEQ multiplex PCR, while the TCRdb copy is restricted to in-frame clones and leaves out a portion. The data contain millions of clones, about 92% of them singletons. The sequencing sample was made of naive CD4+ T cells from PBMCs. The receptor set was obtained from a man younger than 35 in good health. Some clones in this sample may be carry-over from other donors' samples. CDR3s include the opening cysteine and the closing phenylalanine or tryptophan. D genes are given only for firm matches. Size values are once, few and many counts, or a class for expanded clones, and some rows have none.

clone size	D gene	V gene	CDR3 protein
-	-	TRBV11-3	CASSLGGSITEAFF
-	-	TRBV27	CASSFPTPSGLPGANVLTF
-	TRBD1	TRBV9	CASSVSAAQGASEAFF
-	-	TRBV2	CASSDWDPSYTF
-	TRBD1	TRBV28	CASGVKQGASKNIQYF
-	-	TRBV11-2	CASSLGRGQETQYF
-	TRBD1	TRBV4-1	CASSQGEGQVNQPQHF
-	TRBD1	TRBV7-8	CASSLRQGRAQPQHF
-	TRBD1	TRBV7-3	CASSRQGHGYTF
-	-	TRBV11-2	CASSFSADSYEQYF
-	-	TRBV18	CASSLGRGGNTEAFF
-	-	TRBV5-1	CASSLAIQETQYF
-	TRBD2	TRBV28	CASSSLAGGPYEQYF
-	TRBD2	TRBV28	CASSFSGNSYEQYF
-	TRBD1	TRBV28	CASSSGGLPTDTQYF
once	-	TRBV1	CTSSHSGSESGREETQYF